The rows below give T cell receptor beta chains drawn from one sample of a study of T cell changes during pregnancy in multiple sclerosis. TCRdb's copy holds only in-frame clones and misses some; the assay was immunoSEQ multiplex PCR. The table lists 45,000 to 50,000 clones, more than 90% of them singletons. The sequencing used CD8+ T cells from peripheral blood mononuclear cells, collected after pregnancy. The receptors derive from a female donor with multiple sclerosis, enrolled in a pregnancy study. CDR3s include the opening cysteine and the closing phenylalanine or tryptophan. The D gene is left open where the match is weak. Size is omitted from some rows. Given values are once, few, many or a class for expanded clones.

abundance	j_gene	d_gene	v_gene	CDR3nt	CDR3aa
.	TRBJ1-5	.	TRBV7-9	TGTGCCAGCAGCCTTCAGGGGCGCAATCAGCCCCAGCATTTT	CASSLQGRNQPQHF
.	TRBJ2-7	.	TRBV7-9	TGTGCCAGCAGCTCGAACAACTACGAGCAGTACTTC	CASSSNNYEQYF
.	TRBJ2-7	.	TRBV19	TGTGCCAGCACGGACACCTACGAGCAGTACTTC	CASTDTYEQYF
.	TRBJ2-7	TRBD1	TRBV5-6	TGTGCCAGCAGCTTTCCCCGGACAGGGGACTACGAGCAGTACTTC	CASSFPRTGDYEQYF
.	TRBJ2-3	.	TRBV29-1	TGCAGCGTTGAAAGGGGGAGACCTACCACAGATACGCAGTATTTT	CSVERGRPTTDTQYF
.	TRBJ2-7	TRBD1	TRBV19	TGTACCAGTAGTTCAGGGGGCTACGAGCAGTACTTC	CTSSSGGYEQYF
.	TRBJ1-2	.	TRBV15	TGTGCCACCAGCAGATCCTTGACAGAAACCGACCCTAACTATGGCTACACCTTC	CATSRSLTETDPNYGYTF
.	TRBJ1-2	TRBD1	TRBV4-3	TGCGCCAGCAGCCAGGCGGACAGGGGGGTAGCTAACTATGGCTACACCTTC	CASSQADRGVANYGYTF
.	TRBJ1-2	TRBD1	TRBV27	TGTGCCAGCAGAGGCCCGGACAGGTCCTCCTATGGCTACACCTTC	CASRGPDRSSYGYTF
.	TRBJ2-7	.	TRBV20-1	TGCAGTGCTCGACTAGATTACGAGCAGTACTTC	CSARLDYEQYF
.	TRBJ2-1	TRBD2	TRBV13	TGTGCCAGCAGCTCGGGACTAGCGGGAGAAGTTTCCACTGAGCAGTTCTTC	CASSSGLAGEVSTEQFF
once	TRBJ2-3	TRBD2	TRBV19	TGTGCCAGTAGTCCCGTAGCGGGGGCACTAGATACGCAGTATTTT	CASSPVAGALDTQYF
.	TRBJ2-2	TRBD1	TRBV5-6	TGTGCCAGCAGCTTGCGACAGGGGGCGGTCGGGGAGCTGTTTTTT	CASSLRQGAVGELFF
.	TRBJ1-2	.	TRBV11-2	TGTGCCAGCAGCTTAGATCGGAGGGGCAGGGAGGCTAACTATGGCTACACCTTC	CASSLDRRGREANYGYTF
once	TRBJ1-1	.	TRBV7-8	TGTGCCAGCAGCCCATGGGTCGCAGGGGCCGGGACTGAAGCTTTCTTT	CASSPWVAGAGTEAFF
.	TRBJ1-5	.	TRBV6-1	TGTGCCAGCAGAGGCGGCCTAGGGGGCAATCAGCCCCAGCATTTT	CASRGGLGGNQPQHF
.	TRBJ2-3	.	TRBV5-8	TGTGCCAGCAGCGTACTTGCCTTCCTGAACACAGATACGCAGTATTTT	CASSVLAFLNTDTQYF
.	TRBJ1-2	.	TRBV19	TGTGCCAGTAGTATTGTCTTATCCTATGGCTACACCTTC	CASSIVLSYGYTF
many	TRBJ2-5	TRBD2	TRBV4-2	TGTGCCAGCAGCCAAGATGGGGCACTAGCGGGGCAAGAGACCCAGTACTTC	CASSQDGALAGQETQYF
.	TRBJ2-3	TRBD1	TRBV7-9	TGTGCCAGCAGCTTGGCAGACAGGGGGCTGAGAGATACGCAGTATTTT	CASSLADRGLRDTQYF
.	TRBJ2-1	TRBD1	TRBV9	TGTGCCAGCAGCGGGCCGGACAGGGTCTCCTACAATGAGCAGTTCTTC	CASSGPDRVSYNEQFF
.	TRBJ1-1	.	TRBV6-5	TGTGCCAGCAGTTACGATTCGTCGGGTGAAGCTTTCTTT	CASSYDSSGEAFF
.	TRBJ2-7	TRBD2	TRBV7-6	TGTGCCAGCAGCTTACAAGCGGGGGAGGCCTACGAGCAGTACTTC	CASSLQAGEAYEQYF
.	TRBJ1-1	.	TRBV12-5	TGTGCTAGTGGCCAAGGGAGCTTGGGCACTGAAGCTTTCTTT	CASGQGSLGTEAFF
.	TRBJ2-2	.	TRBV6-1	TGTGCCAGCAGTGATTTAGAGACGAACACCGGGGAGCTGTTTTTT	CASSDLETNTGELFF
.	TRBJ2-6	.	TRBV7-9	TGTGCCAGCAGCCCTTCTGGGGCCAACGTCCTGACTTTC	CASSPSGANVLTF
.	TRBJ1-1	.	TRBV27	TGTGCCAGCAGTTCAAGGTGGGCGCAGAACACTGAAGCTTTCTTT	CASSSRWAQNTEAFF
.	TRBJ2-7	.	TRBV7-9	TGTGCCAGCAGCCCCTGGACAGCCTCCTACGAGCAGTACTTC	CASSPWTASYEQYF
.	TRBJ2-2	.	TRBV5-1	TGCGCCAGCAGCTTGAGGGAGATCCGCGGGGAGCTGTTTTTT	CASSLREIRGELFF
.	TRBJ1-3	.	TRBV21-1	TGTGCCAGCAGCAAAGTTGGGACAGAAAAGGCAGAAAACACCATATATTTT	CASSKVGTEKAENTIYF
.	TRBJ2-2	.	TRBV10-3	TGTGCCCATTCAGGGGCATCCGGGGAGCTGTTTTTT	CAHSGASGELFF
few	TRBJ1-6	.	TRBV30	TGTGCCTGGCGAGGCCTAGTAGTATCCTATAATTCACCCCTCCACTTT	CAWRGLVVSYNSPLHF
.	TRBJ1-2	.	TRBV27	TGTGCCAGCGGCCCCCGGCGGACTGCCTATGGCTACACCTTC	CASGPRRTAYGYTF
.	TRBJ2-1	.	TRBV11-2	TGTGCCAGCAGCTTCCTCGAGTACAATGAGCAGTTCTTC	CASSFLEYNEQFF
.	TRBJ2-7	.	TRBV6-1	TGTGCCAGCAGTGTAATACTAGCTTTTACAGACGAGCAGTACTTC	CASSVILAFTDEQYF
.	TRBJ2-5	TRBD1	TRBV9	TGTGCCAGCAGCGTAGCAGGGGACAGGGAGGTGGAGACCCAGTACTTC	CASSVAGDREVETQYF
.	TRBJ1-1	TRBD1	TRBV5-6	TGTGCCAGCAGCCCCCTGGGACAGGGGACTGAAGCTTTCTTT	CASSPLGQGTEAFF
.	TRBJ1-1	TRBD1	TRBV25-1	TGTGCCAGCAGTGACCGAGGACAGGGGAACACTGAAGCTTTCTTT	CASSDRGQGNTEAFF
.	TRBJ1-1	TRBD1	TRBV6-5	TGTGCCAGCGGACAGGCTGAAGCTTTCTTT	CASGQAEAFF
.	TRBJ2-5	TRBD2	TRBV4-1	TGCGCCAGCAGCCAAGAACGTCGAGGGGGAAAACGGACTAGCGAGCAGAAAGAGACCCAGTACTTC	CASSQERRGGKRTSEQKETQYF
.	TRBJ2-3	.	TRBV12-5	TGTGCTAGTGGACAAGGGGGGGGTGGGGTGTTAGATACGCAGTATTTT	CASGQGGGGVLDTQYF
.	TRBJ1-1	TRBD1	TRBV7-2	TGTGCCAGCAGCTTATACGGGACAGGGTTTGAAGCTTTCTTT	CASSLYGTGFEAFF
.	TRBJ2-7	TRBD2	TRBV5-1	TGCGCCAGCAGCTACCGGCGGGGGGGTAACGAGCAGTACTTC	CASSYRRGGNEQYF
.	TRBJ1-1	TRBD1	TRBV5-6	TGTGCCAGCAGCTCGGGACAGGGGGCGAAAGCTTTCTTT	CASSSGQGAKAFF
.	TRBJ2-1	.	TRBV6-1	TGTGCCAGCAGTGACAACAACAATGAGCAGTTCTTC	CASSDNNNEQFF
.	TRBJ2-3	TRBD2	TRBV5-8	TGTGCCAGCAGCCTCAGCGGGGCCTTCACAGATACGCAGTATTTT	CASSLSGAFTDTQYF
.	TRBJ2-5	TRBD1	TRBV5-5	TGTGCCAGCAGCCGGACAGGGGGGCAAGAGACCCAGTACTTC	CASSRTGGQETQYF
.	TRBJ2-1	.	TRBV14	TGTGCCAGCAGCCAAGAATCCGGGTCGTCCTACAATGAGCAGTTCTTC	CASSQESGSSYNEQFF
.	TRBJ1-3	.	TRBV7-9	TGTGCCAGAAAACATGGCTCTGGAAACACCATATATTTT	CARKHGSGNTIYF
.	TRBJ2-7	TRBD1	TRBV29-1	TGCAGCGCCCGAGGTCAGGGGGAGTACGAGCAGTACTTC	CSARGQGEYEQYF
.	TRBJ2-7	TRBD1	TRBV10-2	TGCGCCAGCAGTGAGTCGACAGGGGGCTACGAGCAGTACTTC	CASSESTGGYEQYF
.	TRBJ2-7	.	TRBV9	TGTGCCAGCAGCGTAGGTCCGGGAGCCCTTTTCGACGAGCAGTACTTC	CASSVGPGALFDEQYF
once	TRBJ2-2	.	TRBV30	TGTGCCGCGGATGGTGGTTCCGGGGAGCTGTTTTTT	CAADGGSGELFF
.	TRBJ2-1	.	TRBV6-1	TGTGCCAGCAGTACCGGGACAACCTACAATGAGCAGTTCTTC	CASSTGTTYNEQFF
few	TRBJ1-2	.	TRBV19	TGTGCCAGTAGTATAGTGGAGGGGATGGTGTATGGCTACACCTTC	CASSIVEGMVYGYTF